This passage covers 2 T cell receptor beta chains from one sample sequenced in a study of naive CD8 T cells in extremely preterm neonates. Profiling relied on immunoSEQ multiplex PCR, and the TCRdb table lists in-frame clones only, not all of them. The sample holds around 6,000 clones, nearly 98% seen once. Sequencing was performed on naive CD8+ T cells from blood. The receptor source for this set is a human donor in good health.

The chain couples TRBV27 to TRBJ2-6; tentative D call: TRBD1 (5 bases). The germline CDR1 and CDR2 sequences are MNHEY and SMNVEV (reference sequence). CDR3 length: 15 amino acids. Trimming pared 5 bases from V and 1 base from J, leaving 9 bases between. DNA of the CDR3: TGTGCCAGCAGTATAGGGGTTTCTGGGGCCAACGTCCTGACTTTC. It is translated as CASSIGVSGANVLTF.

The V gene is TRBV27, the J gene TRBJ2-3, with 11 bases that match TRBD2. CDR3 length: 16 amino acids. V lost 6 bases to trimming and J lost 3 bases; unmatched junction nucleotides: 8. The V gene's germline CDR1 is MNHEY and CDR2 SMNVEV (reference sequence). CDR3 coding DNA: TGTGCCAGCAGCAAAATAACTAGCGGGGGTACAGATACGCAGTATTTT. As protein: CASSKITSGGTDTQYF.